This T cell receptor (beta chain) appears in the sequencing data of a study of vaccination effects on CD4 cells after COVID-19. About the research overall: The culture medium for 1.5 million to 2 million PBMC per well included about 9 IU/ml IL-2 and 9.5 to 10 ug/ml peptides.

Clones were read by immunoSEQ multiplex PCR, and TCRdb kept only the in-frame ones, dropping some. Among 50,000 to 75,000 clones listed, 65% to 80% were seen once. Broader study findings: The study got few convalescent patients and did not collect any early post-infection timepoints.

V lost 1 base and J lost 4, with 7 bases in between. The CDR3 length is 14 residues. CDR1 and CDR2 (germline): MGHRA, YSYEKL. Concerning this clone: No antigen is known for it.

Once cultured for under 11 days, the cells underwent separation to obtain CD4+ T cells. Nucleocapsid antibodies stayed negative before and after vaccination, showing no earlier SARS-CoV-2 infection. Cultures had half their medium replaced with IL-2 medium on days 3 and 7. The clonotype was recovered from a human donor who received a COVID-19 vaccine. The material sequenced was CD4+ T cells from PBMCs cultured without peptide, taken before COVID-19 vaccination. The chain has TRBV4-1 and TRBJ1-4; D gene uncertain. CDR3 region: CASSQAGLNEKLFF. The DNA for the CDR3 is TGCGCCAGCAGCCAAGCCGGTCTTAATGAAAAACTGTTTTTT.